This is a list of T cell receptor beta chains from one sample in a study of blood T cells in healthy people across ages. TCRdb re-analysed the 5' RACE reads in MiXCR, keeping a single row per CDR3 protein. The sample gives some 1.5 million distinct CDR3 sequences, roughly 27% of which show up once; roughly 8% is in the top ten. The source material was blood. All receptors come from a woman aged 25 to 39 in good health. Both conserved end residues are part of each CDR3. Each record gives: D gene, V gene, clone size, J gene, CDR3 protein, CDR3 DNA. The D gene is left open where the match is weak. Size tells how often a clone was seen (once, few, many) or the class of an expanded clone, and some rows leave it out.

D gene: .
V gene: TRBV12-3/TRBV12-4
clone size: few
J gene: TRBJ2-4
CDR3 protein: CASSPGRAGGYF
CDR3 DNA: TGTGCCAGCAGCCCAGGCCGGGCCGGGGGGTACTTC

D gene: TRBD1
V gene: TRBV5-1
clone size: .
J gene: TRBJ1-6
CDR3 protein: CASSSRGRTNSPLHF
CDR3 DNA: TGCGCCAGCAGCTCCAGGGGGCGGACGAATTCACCCCTCCACTTT

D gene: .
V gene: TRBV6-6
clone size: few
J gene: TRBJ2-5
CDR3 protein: CASSYGQQAGETQYF
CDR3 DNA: TGTGCCAGCAGTTATGGCCAACAGGCGGGGGAGACCCAGTACTTC

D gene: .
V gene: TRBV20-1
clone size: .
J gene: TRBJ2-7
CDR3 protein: CSAGQWGSYNEQYF
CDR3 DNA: TGCAGTGCTGGACAGTGGGGCTCCTACAATGAGCAGTACTTC

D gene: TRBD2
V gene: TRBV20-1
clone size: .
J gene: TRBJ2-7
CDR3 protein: CSATLAGGPRYEQYF
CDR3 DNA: TGCAGTGCAACCTTAGCGGGAGGGCCTCGTTACGAGCAGTACTTC

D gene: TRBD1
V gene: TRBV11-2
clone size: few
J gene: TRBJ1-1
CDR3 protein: CASSTYRGARDTEAFF
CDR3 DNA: TGTGCCAGCAGCACCTACAGGGGGGCCCGGGACACTGAAGCTTTCTTT

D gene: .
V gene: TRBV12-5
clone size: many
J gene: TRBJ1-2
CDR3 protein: CASGAGAVHGYTF
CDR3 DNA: TGTGCTAGTGGTGCGGGGGCCGTACATGGCTACACCTTC

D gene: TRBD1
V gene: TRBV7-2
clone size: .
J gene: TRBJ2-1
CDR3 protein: CASSSGTGAHNEQFF
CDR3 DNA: TGTGCCAGCAGCTCCGGGACAGGGGCCCACAATGAGCAGTTCTTC

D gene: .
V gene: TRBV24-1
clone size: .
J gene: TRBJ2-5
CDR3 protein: CATSDPDLRETQYF
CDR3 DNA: TGTGCCACCAGTGATCCGGATCTAAGGGAGACCCAGTACTTC

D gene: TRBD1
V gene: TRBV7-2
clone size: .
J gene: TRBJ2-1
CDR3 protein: CASSQDRVHEQFF
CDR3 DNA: TGTGCCAGCAGTCAAGACAGGGTTCACGAGCAGTTCTTC

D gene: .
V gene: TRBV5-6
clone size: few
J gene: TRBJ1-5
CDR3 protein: CASSSWGGRQPQHF
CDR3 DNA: TGTGCCAGCAGCAGCTGGGGGGGCCGTCAGCCCCAGCATTTT

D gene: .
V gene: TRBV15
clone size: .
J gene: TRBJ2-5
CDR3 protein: CATSIGERETQYF
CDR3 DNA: TGTGCCACCAGCATAGGGGAGAGGGAGACCCAGTACTTC

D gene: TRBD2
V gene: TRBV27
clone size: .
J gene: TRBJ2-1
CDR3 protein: CASSLSRPSGLYNEQFF
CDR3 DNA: TGTGCCAGCAGTTTATCGAGGCCTAGCGGATTATACAATGAGCAGTTCTTC

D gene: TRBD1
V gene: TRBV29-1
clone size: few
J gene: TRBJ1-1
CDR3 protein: CSVRDSLMNTEAFF
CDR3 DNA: TGCAGCGTTCGGGACAGTCTGATGAACACTGAAGCTTTCTTT

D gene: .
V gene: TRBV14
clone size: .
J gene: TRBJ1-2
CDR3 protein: CASSQGGRLGYTF
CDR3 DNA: TGTGCCAGCAGCCAAGGGGGGAGGCTGGGCTACACCTTC

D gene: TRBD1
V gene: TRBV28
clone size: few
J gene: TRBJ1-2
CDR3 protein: CASSRDSSNYGYTF
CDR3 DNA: TGTGCCAGCAGCAGGGACAGTTCTAACTATGGCTACACCTTC

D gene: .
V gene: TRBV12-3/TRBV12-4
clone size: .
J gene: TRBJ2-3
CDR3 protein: CASSFGHLGTDTQYF
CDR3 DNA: TGTGCCAGCAGTTTCGGACATCTGGGGACAGATACGCAGTATTTT

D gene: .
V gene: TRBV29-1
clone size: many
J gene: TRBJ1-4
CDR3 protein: CSVGSATNEKLFF
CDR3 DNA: TGCAGCGTAGGGTCTGCAACTAATGAAAAACTGTTTTTT

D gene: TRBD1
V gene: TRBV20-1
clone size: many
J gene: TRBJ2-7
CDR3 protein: CSARFTGTATYEQYF
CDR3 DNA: TGCAGTGCTAGATTCACCGGGACAGCGACCTACGAGCAGTACTTC

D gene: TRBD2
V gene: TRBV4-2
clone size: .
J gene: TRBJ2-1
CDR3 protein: CASSQDSIAGGTNNEQFF
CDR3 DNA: TGTGCCAGCAGCCAAGACTCTATAGCGGGGGGCACCAACAATGAGCAGTTCTTC

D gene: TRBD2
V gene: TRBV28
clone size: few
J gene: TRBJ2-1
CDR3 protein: CASSSRTSGVNNEQFF
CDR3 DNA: TGTGCCAGCAGTTCAAGGACTAGCGGGGTTAACAATGAGCAGTTCTTC

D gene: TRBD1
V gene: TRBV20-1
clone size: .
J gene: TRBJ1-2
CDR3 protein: CSPPGQDPQGGYTF
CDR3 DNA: TGCAGCCCCCCCGGACAGGACCCTCAGGGTGGCTACACCTTC

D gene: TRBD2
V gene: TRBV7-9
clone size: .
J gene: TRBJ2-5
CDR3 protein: CASSPRREGGLETQYF
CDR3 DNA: TGTGCCAGCAGCCCCCGGCGGGAGGGCGGCCTAGAGACCCAGTACTTC

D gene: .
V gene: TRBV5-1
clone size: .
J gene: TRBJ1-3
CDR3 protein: CASSSYRADTIYF
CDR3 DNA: TGCGCCAGCAGCTCCTACAGGGCGGACACCATATATTTT

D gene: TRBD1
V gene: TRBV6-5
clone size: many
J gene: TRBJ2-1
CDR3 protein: CASKTAGQAYNVQFF
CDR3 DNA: TGTGCCAGCAAGACGGCGGGACAGGCCTACAATGTGCAGTTCTTC

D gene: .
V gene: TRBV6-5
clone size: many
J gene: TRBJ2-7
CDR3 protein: CASRSRYEQYF
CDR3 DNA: TGTGCCAGCAGATCTCGCTACGAGCAGTACTTC

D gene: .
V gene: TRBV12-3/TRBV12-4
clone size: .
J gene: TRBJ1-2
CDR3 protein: CASSLKRTAITGYTF
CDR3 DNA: TGTGCCAGCAGTTTAAAAAGGACAGCGATTACTGGCTACACCTTC

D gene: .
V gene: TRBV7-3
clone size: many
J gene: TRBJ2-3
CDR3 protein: CASSLVAITDTQYF
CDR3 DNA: TGTGCCAGCAGCTTAGTGGCCATCACAGATACGCAGTATTTT

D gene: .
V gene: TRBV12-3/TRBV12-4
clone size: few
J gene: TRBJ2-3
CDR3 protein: CASSSPPTRSTDTQYF
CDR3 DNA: TGTGCCAGCAGTTCCCCGCCAACGCGAAGCACAGATACGCAGTATTTT

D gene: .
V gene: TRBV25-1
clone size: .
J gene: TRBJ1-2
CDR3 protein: CASSSFDLEYGYTF
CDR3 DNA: TGTGCCAGCAGCTCCTTTGACCTTGAATATGGCTACACCTTC

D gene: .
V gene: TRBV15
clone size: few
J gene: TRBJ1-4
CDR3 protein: CASCRYGREDEKLFF
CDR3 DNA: TGTGCCAGCTGCCGGTACGGCCGGGAGGATGAAAAACTGTTTTTT

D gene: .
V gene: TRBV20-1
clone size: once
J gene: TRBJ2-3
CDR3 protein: CSARDPRRDTQYF
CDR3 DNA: TGCAGTGCTAGAGATCCTAGGAGGGATACGCAGTATTTT

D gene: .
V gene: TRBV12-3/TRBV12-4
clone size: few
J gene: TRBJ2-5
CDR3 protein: CASRRFPETQYF
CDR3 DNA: TGTGCCAGCAGAAGATTCCCAGAGACCCAGTACTTC

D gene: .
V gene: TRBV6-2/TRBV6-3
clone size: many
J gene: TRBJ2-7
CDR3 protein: CASSSPQSGNSYEQYF
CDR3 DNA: TGTGCCAGCAGTTCTCCACAAAGCGGCAACTCCTACGAGCAGTACTTC

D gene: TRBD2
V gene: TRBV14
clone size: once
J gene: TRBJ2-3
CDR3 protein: CASSRAGLAGDRTDTQYF
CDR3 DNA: TGTGCCAGCAGCCGGGCAGGACTAGCGGGAGACCGCACAGATACGCAGTATTTT

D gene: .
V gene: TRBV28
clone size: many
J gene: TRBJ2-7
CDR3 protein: CASSLYGGRTIIYEQYF
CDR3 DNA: TGTGCCAGCAGTTTATACGGGGGACGGACTATAATCTACGAGCAGTACTTC

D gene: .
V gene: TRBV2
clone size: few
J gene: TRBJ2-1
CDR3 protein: CASSADRSSYNEQFF
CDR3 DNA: TGTGCCAGCAGCGCAGACAGGAGCTCCTACAATGAGCAGTTCTTC

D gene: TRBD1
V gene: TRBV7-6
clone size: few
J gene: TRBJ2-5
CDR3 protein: CASSSLTGDLQKFGTQYF
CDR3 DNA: TGTGCCAGCAGCTCTCTTACAGGGGACCTACAGAAGTTCGGGACCCAGTACTTC

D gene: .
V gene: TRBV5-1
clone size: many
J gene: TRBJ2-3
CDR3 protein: CASRSRVSAADTQYF
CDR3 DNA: TGCGCCAGCAGATCGAGGGTCTCCGCCGCCGATACGCAGTATTTT

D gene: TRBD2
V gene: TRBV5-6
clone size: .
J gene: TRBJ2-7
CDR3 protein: CASSPGLAGDRSEQYF
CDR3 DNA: TGTGCCAGCAGCCCCGGACTAGCGGGGGACCGGAGCGAGCAGTACTTC

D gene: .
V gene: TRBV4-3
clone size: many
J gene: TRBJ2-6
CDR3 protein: CASSQEVRSGANVLTF
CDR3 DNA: TGCGCCAGCAGCCAGGAAGTGAGGTCTGGGGCCAACGTCCTGACTTTC

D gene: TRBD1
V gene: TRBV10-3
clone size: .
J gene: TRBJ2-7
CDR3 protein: CASWAGTGIHEQYF
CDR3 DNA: TGTGCCTCCTGGGCCGGGACAGGGATCCACGAGCAGTACTTC

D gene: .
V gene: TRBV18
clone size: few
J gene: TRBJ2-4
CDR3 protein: CASSPLPGRDTNIQYF
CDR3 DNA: TGTGCCAGCTCACCACTACCCGGCAGGGACACAAACATTCAGTACTTC

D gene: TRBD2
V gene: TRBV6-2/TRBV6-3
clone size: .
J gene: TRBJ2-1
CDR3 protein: CASRLAGTSSCNEQFF
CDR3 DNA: TGTGCCAGCAGACTAGCGGGGACAAGCTCCTGCAATGAGCAGTTCTTC

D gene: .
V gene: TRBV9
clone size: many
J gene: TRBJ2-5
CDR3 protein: CASSMGGGETQYF
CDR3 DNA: TGTGCCAGCAGCATGGGGGGCGGAGAGACCCAGTACTTC

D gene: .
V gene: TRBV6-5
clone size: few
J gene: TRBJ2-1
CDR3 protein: CASSSTWLVNEQFF
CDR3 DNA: TGTGCCAGCAGTTCCACCTGGTTGGTCAATGAGCAGTTCTTC

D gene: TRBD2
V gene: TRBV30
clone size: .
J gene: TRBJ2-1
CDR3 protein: CAWRTAGGQTAQFF
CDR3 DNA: TGTGCCTGGAGGACGGCGGGAGGGCAGACGGCGCAGTTCTTC

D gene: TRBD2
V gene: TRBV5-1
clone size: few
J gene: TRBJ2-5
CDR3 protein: CASLPASGSVMDSTQYF
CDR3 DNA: TGCGCCAGCTTACCTGCTAGCGGGAGTGTCATGGATTCGACCCAGTACTTC

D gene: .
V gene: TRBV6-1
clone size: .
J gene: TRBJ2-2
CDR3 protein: CASSERQPANTGELFF
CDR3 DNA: TGTGCCAGCAGTGAACGGCAGCCCGCGAACACCGGGGAGCTGTTTTTT